The rows below give T cell receptor beta chains drawn from one sample of a study of CD8 T cells in ankylosing spondylitis. TCRdb reanalysed the 5' RACE reads using MiXCR and keeps one entry per CDR3 protein. Here the sample spans over 200,000 distinct CDR3 sequences, roughly a tenth being singletons. Material for sequencing was blood, either unsorted or a sorted T cell fraction (not recorded which). All receptors derive from a male donor with ankylosing spondylitis or in good health (not recorded which). Both conserved end residues are part of each CDR3. The order of the fields is J gene, clone size, V gene, D gene, CDR3 protein, CDR3 DNA. A D gene is named only where the DNA matches it firmly. Rows may omit the clone size; those that give it use once, few, many or a size class.

TRBJ2-7	many	TRBV20-1	-	CSARDFAGSTAEQYF	TGCAGTGCTAGAGATTTCGCAGGATCCACCGCCGAGCAGTACTTC
TRBJ1-1	-	TRBV9	TRBD1	CASSPRQGNTEAFF	TGTGCCAGCAGCCCCAGACAGGGGAACACTGAAGCTTTCTTT
TRBJ1-2	few	TRBV12-3/TRBV12-4	TRBD1	CASSFQGDGYGYTF	TGTGCCAGCAGTTTCCAGGGGGATGGCTATGGCTACACCTTC
TRBJ1-3	-	TRBV5-6	-	CASSLAWEPGNTIYF	TGTGCCAGCAGCTTGGCCTGGGAACCTGGAAACACCATATATTTT
TRBJ2-3	-	TRBV11-2	-	CASSHQRVQDTQYF	TGTGCCAGCAGCCATCAAAGGGTTCAAGATACGCAGTATTTT
TRBJ2-3	-	TRBV20-1	TRBD2	CSASGLVSTADTQYF	TGCAGTGCTAGCGGACTAGTCTCTACAGCAGATACGCAGTATTTT
TRBJ2-1	many	TRBV20-1	TRBD2	CSAGGGNEQFF	TGCAGTGCTGGCGGGGGGAATGAGCAGTTCTTC
TRBJ2-7	few	TRBV7-2	-	CASSRTLAGSNEQYF	TGTGCCAGCAGTCGCACACTGGCAGGGAGCAACGAGCAGTACTTC
TRBJ2-1	many	TRBV12-3/TRBV12-4	TRBD2	CASSPGLAELYNEQFF	TGTGCCAGCAGTCCGGGACTAGCGGAGCTATACAATGAGCAGTTCTTC
TRBJ1-5	-	TRBV7-3	-	CASSQEATQPQHF	TGTGCCAGCAGCCAGGAGGCCACTCAGCCCCAGCATTTT
TRBJ2-1	many	TRBV5-5	TRBD2	CASSLVSGGYNEQFF	TGTGCCAGCAGCTTGGTTAGCGGGGGGTACAATGAGCAGTTCTTC
TRBJ1-2	few	TRBV29-1	-	CSAEPVRVGYTF	TGCAGCGCTGAGCCTGTGAGGGTTGGCTACACCTTC
TRBJ1-1	few	TRBV29-1	-	CSVAQNGEAFF	TGCAGCGTTGCCCAAAACGGTGAAGCTTTCTTT
TRBJ1-3	many	TRBV12-3/TRBV12-4	-	CASSLSDGNTIYF	TGTGCCAGCAGTTTATCGGACGGAAACACCATATATTTT
TRBJ2-5	many	TRBV5-6	-	CASRGSNPYQETQYF	TGTGCCAGCCGGGGCTCAAATCCGTACCAAGAGACCCAGTACTTC
TRBJ2-7	-	TRBV5-1	-	CASSLVGFDEQYF	TGCGCCAGCAGCTTGGTGGGGTTCGACGAGCAGTACTTC
TRBJ2-3	few	TRBV7-6	-	CASSLVGPRGSDTQYF	TGTGCCAGCAGCTTAGTTGGGCCAAGGGGGTCAGATACGCAGTATTTT
TRBJ2-2	few	TRBV5-5	-	CASSLEGGNTGELFF	TGTGCCAGCAGCTTGGAAGGCGGGAACACCGGGGAGCTGTTTTTT
TRBJ1-2	many	TRBV6-1	-	CASSRLDREKANYGYTF	TGTGCCAGCAGCCGGTTGGACAGAGAAAAAGCTAACTATGGCTACACCTTC
TRBJ1-6	few	TRBV5-1	-	CASSLEAVGYVGSPLHF	TGCGCCAGCAGCTTGGAAGCAGTCGGCTACGTAGGTTCACCCCTCCACTTT
TRBJ2-7	many	TRBV20-1	TRBD1	CSARAKTGFHSYEQYF	TGCAGTGCTAGGGCCAAGACAGGGTTCCATTCCTACGAGCAGTACTTC
TRBJ2-3	many	TRBV27	-	CASSSGNPDTQYF	TGTGCCAGCAGTTCAGGGAACCCAGATACGCAGTATTTT
TRBJ2-7	-	TRBV20-1	TRBD2	CSARVPGGSYEQYF	TGCAGTGCTAGGGTCCCGGGGGGCTCCTACGAGCAGTACTTC
TRBJ2-1	many	TRBV24-1	TRBD2	CATSDPSSGGQFF	TGTGCCACCAGTGACCCCAGCTCGGGGGGGCAGTTCTTC
TRBJ2-1	-	TRBV25-1	-	CASSERGPDEQFF	TGTGCCAGCAGTGAAAGAGGTCCGGATGAGCAGTTCTTC
TRBJ2-4	-	TRBV7-2	-	CASSLGVAKNIQYF	TGTGCCAGCAGCTTAGGAGTGGCCAAAAACATTCAGTACTTC
TRBJ1-5	many	TRBV5-5	-	CASSLGPNNQPQHF	TGTGCCAGCAGCCTAGGGCCGAACAATCAGCCCCAGCATTTT
TRBJ2-7	many	TRBV12-3/TRBV12-4	-	CASSLGHPPYEQYF	TGTGCCAGCAGTTTAGGCCACCCCCCCTACGAGCAGTACTTC
TRBJ2-1	few	TRBV5-4	TRBD2	CASSFVGASGTYNEQFF	TGTGCCAGCAGCTTTGTGGGGGCTAGCGGGACCTACAATGAGCAGTTCTTC
TRBJ1-1	few	TRBV12-3/TRBV12-4	TRBD1	CASSLAQGGSDTEAFF	TGTGCCAGCAGTTTAGCCCAAGGGGGCTCGGACACTGAAGCTTTCTTT
TRBJ2-2	-	TRBV29-1	-	CSVVRDGVNTGELFF	TGCAGCGTTGTTCGTGACGGAGTGAACACCGGGGAGCTGTTTTTT